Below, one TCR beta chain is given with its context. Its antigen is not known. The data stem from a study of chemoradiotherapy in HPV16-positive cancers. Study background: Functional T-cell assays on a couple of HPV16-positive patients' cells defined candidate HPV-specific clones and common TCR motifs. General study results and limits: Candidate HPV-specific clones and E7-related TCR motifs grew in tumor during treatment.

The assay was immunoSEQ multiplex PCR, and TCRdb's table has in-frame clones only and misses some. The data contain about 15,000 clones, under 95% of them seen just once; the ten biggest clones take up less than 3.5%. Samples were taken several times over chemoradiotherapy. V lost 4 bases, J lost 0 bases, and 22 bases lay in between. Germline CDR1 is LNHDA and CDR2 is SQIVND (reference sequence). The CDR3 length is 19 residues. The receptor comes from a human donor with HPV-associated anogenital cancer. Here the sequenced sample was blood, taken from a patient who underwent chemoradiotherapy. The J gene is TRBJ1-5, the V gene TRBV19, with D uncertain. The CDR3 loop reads CASSSREVWRPNSNQPQHF. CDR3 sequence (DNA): TGTGCCAGTAGTAGCCGTGAAGTATGGAGGCCGAATAGCAATCAGCCCCAGCATTTT.